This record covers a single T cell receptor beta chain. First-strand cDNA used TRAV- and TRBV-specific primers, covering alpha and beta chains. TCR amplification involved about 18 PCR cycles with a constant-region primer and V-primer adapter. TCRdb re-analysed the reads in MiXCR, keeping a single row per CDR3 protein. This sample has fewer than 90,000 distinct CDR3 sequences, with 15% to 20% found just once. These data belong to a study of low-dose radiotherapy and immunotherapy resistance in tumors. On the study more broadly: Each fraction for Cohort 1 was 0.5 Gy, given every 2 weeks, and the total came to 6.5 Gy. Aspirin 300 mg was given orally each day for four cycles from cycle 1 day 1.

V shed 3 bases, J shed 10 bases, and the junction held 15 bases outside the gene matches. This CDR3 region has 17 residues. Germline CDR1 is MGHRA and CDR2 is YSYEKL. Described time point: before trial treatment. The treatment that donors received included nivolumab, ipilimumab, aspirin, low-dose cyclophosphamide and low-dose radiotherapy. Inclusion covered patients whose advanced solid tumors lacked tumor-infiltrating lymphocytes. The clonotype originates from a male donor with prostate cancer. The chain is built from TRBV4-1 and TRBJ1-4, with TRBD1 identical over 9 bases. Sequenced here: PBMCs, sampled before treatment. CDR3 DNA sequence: TGCGCCAGCAGCCAGCCAAGAGCAGGACAGGGGAGGTTAAAACTGTTTTTT. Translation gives CASSQPRAGQGRLKLFF.